The T cell receptor beta chain under discussion was sequenced for a study of blood T cell repertoires in COVID-19. While infection was still active, Seattle patients were enrolled and then followed longitudinally. The V gene's germline CDR1 is KGHSH and CDR2 LQKENI. The CDR3 extends over 14 amino acids. The V end was cut by 6 bases, the J end by 8 bases, with 19 bases between. Libraries were prepared by immunoSEQ multiplex PCR; TCRdb keeps only in-frame clonotypes and omits some of them. The sample lists about 180,000 clones, roughly four fifths seen once, with 7.6% in the top ten. The receptor's source is a woman between 70 and 85 years old with COVID-19, enrolled during active disease. The sequenced sample was peripheral blood. The genes are TRBV18 and TRBJ1-1; possibly TRBD1 for D (6 bases). The DNA for the CDR3 is TGTGCCAGCTCTCCTTCCCGGGACAATAGCGAAGCTTTCTTT. It translates to CASSPSRDNSEAFF.